The 9 T cell receptor beta chains given below trace back to one sample, sequenced in a study of T cell changes during pregnancy in multiple sclerosis (dated by TCRdb to about 2019). The library was generated by the immunoSEQ multiplex PCR assay. In TCRdb, the immuneACCESS table is reduced to in-frame sequences with V and J assigned. These tables do not hold every clone; where another copy was compared, an unresolved V gene accounts for under half, and the others remain unexplained. The sample yields around 96,000 clones; 90% to 95% were counted once. Together, the top ten hold roughly 2.2% of the sample. The source was peripheral blood, collected in the third trimester of pregnancy. The receptors come from a female donor with multiple sclerosis, enrolled in a pregnancy study.

The CDR3, as DNA: TGTGCCAGCAGCGCCGGACTGACGAACACCGGGGAGCTGTTTTTT. The encoded protein is CASSAGLTNTGELFF. The gene calls are TRBV9 and TRBJ2-2, with D maybe TRBD2 (5 bases). CDR1 and CDR2 from the germline V gene are SGDLS and YYNGEE. The CDR3 is 15 amino acids. Trimming shortened V by 3 bases and J by 0 bases, and 9 bases separated the two germline ends.

The chain recombines TRBV6-6 with TRBJ2-2; TRBD1 matches 7 bases. CDR3 size: 15 residues. In germline, CDR1 is MNHNY, CDR2 SVGAGI (reference sequence). V dropped 2 bases and J dropped 7; count of bases not matched to a gene: 7. CDR3 amino acids: CASSYPYRGNGELFF. The CDR3 DNA sequence: TGTGCCAGCAGTTACCCCTACAGGGGTAACGGGGAGCTGTTTTTT.

The chain combines TRBV5-8 with TRBJ1-2; D not certain. V shed 0 bases and J shed 5 bases, with 5 bases lying between them. The length of the CDR3 is 12 residues. Germline V gene lookup returns CDR1 SGHTS and CDR2 YDEGEE. The CDR3 DNA is TGTGCCAGCAGCTTGGGTCTATATGGCTACACCTTC. Translating gives CASSLGLYGYTF.

The gene calls are TRBV20-1 and TRBJ2-5; D unclear. This CDR3 spans 10 amino acids. Trimming stripped 6 bases from V and 5 bases from J, with 7 bases between. Germline CDR1 DFQATT, CDR2 SNEGSKA (reference sequence). The CDR3 protein is CSALGETQYF. The CDR3 DNA sequence: TGCAGTGCCTTGGGCGAGACCCAGTACTTC.

The chain uses TRBV12-5 and TRBJ2-1, with 8 positions matching TRBD2. This CDR3 comprises 15 residues. The germline CDR1 and CDR2 sequences are LGHNT and FRNRAP. Unmatched junction bases numbered 10, after V lost 4 bases and J lost 8 bases. The CDR3 sequence is CASGSSGLGIDEQFF. The CDR3 region has the DNA TGTGCTAGTGGTTCCTCGGGACTAGGTATTGATGAGCAGTTCTTC.

The gene calls are TRBV5-6 and TRBJ2-5; a possible D gene is TRBD2 (6 bases). Germline-derived CDR1 and CDR2 are SGHDT and YYEEEE. V was trimmed by 4 bases and J by 2 bases, leaving 24 bases between them. CDR3 length equals 18 residues. CDR3 region: CASSGTKSGPKIQETQYF. Written as DNA, the CDR3 is TGTGCCAGCAGCGGCACAAAAAGCGGGCCCAAAATACAAGAGACCCAGTACTTC.

V and J are TRBV5-1 and TRBJ1-2; 9 nucleotides match TRBD1. The germline CDR1 and CDR2 sequences are SGHRS and YFSETQ. V was pared by 0 bases and J by 4 bases, with 7 bases of the junction left unmatched. The length of the CDR3 is 16 residues. CDR3 residues: CASSLEGTGYSYGYTF. The CDR3 DNA sequence: TGCGCCAGCAGCTTGGAGGGGACAGGGTATTCCTATGGCTACACCTTC.

J is TRBJ1-4 and V is TRBV19; perhaps TRBD1 as D (6 bases). This CDR3 is built from 15 residues. Trimming cost V 3 bases and J 2 bases, with 10 bases left between them. Germline V lookup: CDR1 LNHDA, CDR2 SQIVND (reference sequence). CDR3 DNA: TGTGCCAGTAGTATGAGGGGGTCGACTAATGAAAAACTGTTTTTT. Translating gives CASSMRGSTNEKLFF.

This clone was recorded only once. This chain uses TRBV5-1 with TRBJ2-2; D is perhaps TRBD2 (6 bases). Germline CDR1 reads SGHRS; CDR2 reads YFSETQ. The CDR3 totals 15 residues. V was pared by 7 bases and J by 6 bases, with 19 bases between. CDR3 sequence (DNA): TGCGCCAGCTTCGGGACCCCTAGCGCGGCCGGGGAGCTGTTTTTT. This codes for CASFGTPSAAGELFF.